This T cell receptor beta chain came from a study of Ad26.COV2.S vaccination and SARS-CoV-2 variants. Study information: Of the COV1001 trial arms, the Ad26.COV2.S arm included the donor.

The study's findings and limits: The authors reported substantial breadth in spike-specific CD8+ and CD4+ T cell responses after vaccination. Vaccinees showed greater spike-specific TCR breadth than placebo recipients.

V lost 5 bases to trimming and J lost 2 bases, with 25 bases between them. Per the germline V gene, CDR1 is SGHTA and CDR2 is FQGNSA. The CDR3 extends over 18 amino acids. Assay: immunoSEQ multiplex PCR; the TCRdb copy retains only in-frame clones and omits some. This sample has 400,000 to 500,000 clones, with 88% found just once. Regarding this clone: Antigen specificity is unknown.

Treatment specified: 15 to 20 received Ad26.COV2.S at low or high dose, single or two shots; about 5 received placebo; per-sample allocation not given. It was on day 63 after the first vaccine or placebo injection that samples were taken. The chain employs TRBV7-2 and TRBJ2-7; perhaps D is TRBD1 or TRBD2 (7 bases each). This TCR came from a person between 18 and 65 years old who received the Ad26.COV2.S COVID-19 vaccine or a placebo. The material sequenced was peripheral blood, taken in a trial of Ad26.COV2.S vaccine versus placebo. CDR3 bases: TGTGCCAGCAGCCCAATCTCGTCGACAGGGACTATCGCCTACGAGCAGTACTTC. It is translated as CASSPISSTGTIAYEQYF. The entire variable domain, with the rest obtained from reference TRBV7-2 and TRBJ2-7, is as follows: GAGVSQSPSNKVTEKGKDVELRCDPISGHTALYWYRQSLGQGLEFLIYFQGNSAPDKSGLPSDRFSAERTGGSVSTLTIQRTQQEDSAVYLCASSPISSTGTIAYEQYFGPGTRLTVT.